Following are 31 T cell receptor beta chains from one sample sequenced in a study of T cell responses to AZD1222 COVID-19 vaccine. Repertoires were generated with immunoSEQ multiplex PCR, while TCRdb's copy carries only in-frame clones and drops some. The sample contains about 140,000 clones, about 92% of which appear only once. Sequenced material: peripheral blood, taken 28 days after the second AZD1222 dose. These receptors were obtained from an adult who received the AZD1222 COVID-19 vaccine.

The V gene is TRBV5-1, the J gene TRBJ2-6; TRBD1 agrees at 7 bases. Germline loops: CDR1 SGHRS, CDR2 YFSETQ. This CDR3 has 17 residues. V lost 0 bases to trimming and J lost 2 bases; unmatched junction nucleotides: 5. Here the CDR3 reads CASSLAVRGTGANVLTF. The CDR3 DNA reads TGCGCCAGCAGCTTGGCGGTCAGGGGGACTGGGGCCAACGTCCTGACTTTC.

The chain uses TRBV2 and TRBJ2-5, with D possibly being TRBD1 (5 bases). The CDR3 covers 14 residues. Trimming cost V 3 bases and J 2 bases, with 10 bases left between them. Per germline, CDR1 SNHLY and CDR2 FYNNEI. The CDR3 nucleotides are TGTGCCAGCAGTGACCAGGGCCCACAAGAGACCCAGTACTTC. It codes for CASSDQGPQETQYF.

The J gene is TRBJ2-2, the V gene TRBV7-9, with D perhaps matching TRBD2 (5 bases). Trimming took 0 bases from V and 8 from J, leaving 7 bases between them. This CDR3 comprises 13 residues. Germline CDR1 and CDR2: SEHNR and FQNEAQ (reference sequence). The CDR3 loop is CASSLAGAGELFF. CDR3 in DNA: TGTGCCAGCAGCTTAGCGGGAGCAGGGGAGCTGTTTTTT.

The chain combines TRBV27 with TRBJ1-2; 8 nucleotides match TRBD1. J gave up 3 bases and V 6 bases, and 3 bases lay outside the gene matches. In germline, CDR1 is MNHEY, CDR2 SMNVEV (reference sequence). This CDR3 is built from 13 residues. In DNA form, the CDR3 reads TGTGCCAGCAGGGACAGGGTTGACTATGGCTACACCTTC. This sequence encodes CASRDRVDYGYTF.

This chain connects TRBV14 to TRBJ1-5, with 8 bases fitting TRBD1. Trimming cost V 2 bases and J 13 bases; bases outside gene matches: 4. The CDR3 has 12 amino acids. The germline V gene encodes CDR1 SGHDN and CDR2 FVKESK. CDR3 sequence (DNA): TGTGCCAGCAGCCAACCTAACAGGGGGCAGCATTTT. Its protein product is CASSQPNRGQHF. The whole variable domain, remainder taken from reference TRBV14 and TRBJ1-5, is EAGVTQFPSHSVIEKGQTVTLRCDPISGHDNLYWYRRVMGKEIKFLLHFVKESKQDESGMPNNRFLAERTGGTYSTLKVQPAELEDSGVYFCASSQPNRGQHFGDGTRLSIL.

The chain is built from TRBV27 and TRBJ1-6, with 10 bases identical to TRBD1. Trimming cost V 4 bases and J 4 bases; bases outside gene matches: 10. The CDR3 is 18 residues long. Germline V gene data show CDR1 as MNHEY and CDR2 as SMNVEV (reference sequence). CDR3 residues: CASSWIRDRGQYNSPLHF. In DNA form, the CDR3 reads TGTGCCAGCAGTTGGATCCGGGACAGGGGACAATATAATTCACCCCTCCACTTT.

V usage is TRBV10-3 and J usage is TRBJ1-2; TRBD1 aligns across 7 bases. Per the germline V gene, CDR1 is ENHRY and CDR2 is SYGVKD. V trimming: 5 bases; J trimming: 3 bases; junction bases outside the gene matches: 6. The length of the CDR3 is 14 residues. The CDR3 loop reads CAISPGQEHYGYTF. For the CDR3, the DNA is TGTGCCATCAGTCCAGGACAGGAGCACTATGGCTACACCTTC.

The chain is built from TRBV9 and TRBJ2-2, with 9 positions matching TRBD2. The V segment lost 3 bases and the J segment 3 bases; nucleotides outside the gene matches: 9. CDR3 length: 17 amino acids. Germline lookup yields CDR1 SGDLS and CDR2 YYNGEE. CDR3 nucleotides: TGTGCCAGCAGCGCTTTACCTAGCGGGATGCACACCGGGGAGCTGTTTTTT. This encodes CASSALPSGMHTGELFF.

The chain carries TRBV3-1 (or the pseudogene TRBV3-2) and TRBJ1-2, with D possibly being TRBD1 (5 bases). Germline V lookup: CDR1 LGHDT, CDR2 YNNKEL (reference sequence). Trimming took off 4 bases at V and 3 bases at J, with 24 bases between the two ends. This CDR3 spans 18 amino acids. The CDR3 protein is CASSLDRDSGRRDYGYTF. The CDR3 DNA is TGTGCCAGCAGCCTAGACCGGGACTCAGGGCGTCGGGACTATGGCTACACCTTC.

The chain combines TRBV5-1 with TRBJ2-3, with TRBD2 matching over 8 bases. The ends lost 0 bases at V and 5 bases at J; junction bases unmatched: 11. The CDR3 contains 17 residues. Germline V gene data show CDR1 as SGHRS and CDR2 as YFSETQ. In DNA form, the CDR3 reads TGCGCCAGCAGCTTGGACGGTACGGGAGGGCGAGGAGATACGCAGTATTTT. It encodes CASSLDGTGGRGDTQYF.

The chain has TRBV6-5 and TRBJ1-2, with no clear D. The germline gives CDR1 MNHEY, CDR2 SVGAGI. The CDR3 contains 15 residues. V lost 5 bases and J lost 0, with 13 bases in between. The CDR3 coding sequence is TGTGCCAGCAGTATTTCCGGTCAACCTAACTATGGCTACACCTTC. This gives the protein CASSISGQPNYGYTF.

The chain joins TRBV27 to TRBJ2-6; 7 nucleotides agree with TRBD2. Per germline, CDR1 MNHEY and CDR2 SMNVEV (reference sequence). The CDR3 runs to 15 residues. After removal of 2 bases from V and 3 bases from J, the junction contained 1 base not matched to a gene. The CDR3 sequence is CASSLRGVGANVLTF. In DNA form, the CDR3 reads TGTGCCAGCAGTTTACGGGGGGTTGGGGCCAACGTCCTGACTTTC.

The V gene is TRBV6-1, the J gene TRBJ1-1; D not certain. Per germline, CDR1 MNHNS and CDR2 SASEGT. This CDR3 region has 12 residues. The V gene lost 1 base and the J gene lost 11 bases, with 11 bases spanning the gap. In DNA, the CDR3 is TGTGCCAGCAGTGAAGTCGGCCAGGCGGCTTTCTTT. This codes for CASSEVGQAAFF.

In its sample, this clone was seen a few times. V gene TRBV5-1 combines with J gene TRBJ2-7; TRBD1 agrees at 9 bases. Losses at the gene ends were 3 bases for V and 5 bases for J; bases not matched to a gene: 9. This CDR3 has 15 amino acids. From germline, CDR1 is SGHRS and CDR2 YFSETQ. The CDR3, as DNA: TGCGCCAGCAGCTCGAGAAGGACAGGGGTGAACGAGCAGTACTTC. Residues: CASSSRRTGVNEQYF.

The chain is built from TRBV3-1 (or the pseudogene TRBV3-2) and TRBJ1-1; D gene unclear. V dropped 2 bases and J dropped 4 bases, with 14 bases sitting between them. Looked up from germline, CDR1 is LGHDT and CDR2 is YNNKEL (reference sequence). The CDR3 loop spans 15 amino acids. The CDR3 sequence is CASSQSTSLGTEAFF. CDR3 sequence (DNA): TGTGCCAGCAGCCAATCCACGAGTTTGGGCACTGAAGCTTTCTTT.

The chain employs TRBV7-8 and TRBJ1-1, with D tentatively TRBD1 (6 bases). Germline values: CDR1 SGHVS, CDR2 FQNEAQ. The CDR3 has 14 amino acids. Trimming removed 4 bases at V and 4 bases at J, with 13 bases between. CDR3 amino acids: CASSSTGKATEAFF. The CDR3 region has the DNA TGTGCCAGCAGCTCCACAGGGAAGGCCACTGAAGCTTTCTTT. Drawing the rest from reference TRBV7-8 and TRBJ1-1, the complete variable domain is GAGVSQSPRYKVAKRGQDVALRCDPISGHVSLFWYQQALGQGPEFLTYFQNEAQLDKSGLPSDRFFAERPEGSVSTLKIQRTQQEDSAVYLCASSSTGKATEAFFGQGTRLTVV.

CDR3: CASSSWTSGKQETQYF. The CDR3 DNA reads as TGTGCCAGCAGCTCCTGGACTAGCGGGAAGCAAGAGACCCAGTACTTC. The J gene is TRBJ2-5, the V gene TRBV5-4; 12 nucleotides match TRBD2. This CDR3 has 16 amino acids. The germline V gene encodes CDR1 SGHNT and CDR2 YYREEE (reference sequence). V shed 3 bases and J 2 bases; nucleotides not matched to a gene: 5.

The chain is built from TRBV9 and TRBJ2-7; 9 nucleotides match TRBD1. The trim removed 4 bases at V and 5 bases at J, leaving 13 bases unmatched. Germline values: CDR1 SGDLS, CDR2 YYNGEE. The CDR3 spans 16 residues. This chain's CDR3 is CASSLGRDRVFDEQYF. As DNA, the CDR3 is TGTGCCAGCAGCCTAGGGCGGGACAGGGTGTTCGACGAGCAGTACTTC.

Remarks on this clone: Other DNA variants within this sample encode the same CDR3. The chain has TRBV28 and TRBJ1-1, with TRBD1 matching 7 bases. The germline gives CDR1 MDHEN, CDR2 SYDVKM. The CDR3 has 14 amino acids. Trimming took 5 bases from V and 0 from J; bases not matched to a gene: 3. The CDR3 sequence: CASSTGVVNTEAFF. CDR3 DNA: TGTGCCAGCAGTACAGGGGTCGTGAACACTGAAGCTTTCTTT.

The chain recombines TRBV13 with TRBJ2-1, with D unclear. The CDR3 has 17 residues. The V end was cut by 3 bases, the J end by 0 bases, with 15 bases between. Germline V CDR1 and CDR2: PRHDT, FYEKMQ (reference sequence). The chain's CDR3 is CASSFDSTRGSYNEQFF. The CDR3 bases are TGTGCCAGCAGCTTCGACTCGACACGAGGCTCCTACAATGAGCAGTTCTTC.

The chain combines TRBV6-2 or TRBV6-3 with TRBJ1-3, with no clear D. Trimming pared 6 bases from V and 8 bases from J, leaving 26 bases between. This CDR3 is 17 amino acids long. The germline gives CDR1 MNHEY, CDR2 SVGEGT. This CDR3 reads CASSHRPLGLHGDTIYF. The CDR3 nucleotides read TGTGCCAGCAGCCACCGGCCCCTTGGACTACACGGGGACACCATATATTTT.

As to this clone: This CDR3 is also generated by other DNA sequences in the sample. The chain combines TRBV14 with TRBJ2-3; no firm D call. The CDR3 extends over 13 amino acids. V lost 1 base to trimming and J lost 6 bases, with 8 bases between them. The germline V gene encodes CDR1 SGHDN and CDR2 FVKESK. The chain's CDR3 is CASSQVERDTQYF. In nucleotides, the CDR3 is TGTGCCAGCAGCCAAGTTGAAAGGGATACGCAGTATTTT.

This chain joins TRBV19 and TRBJ1-1; a possible D gene is TRBD1 (5 bases). Germline assignment: CDR1 LNHDA and CDR2 SQIVND (reference sequence). Trimming pared 5 bases from V and 5 bases from J, leaving 21 bases between. The CDR3 is made up of 16 amino acids. The CDR3 protein is CASSLTPGAGGTEAFF. Written as DNA, the CDR3 is TGTGCCAGTAGTCTAACCCCCGGGGCAGGTGGTACTGAAGCTTTCTTT.

The V and J genes are TRBV18 and TRBJ1-2; 10 nucleotides align to TRBD1. V was pared by 6 bases and J by 4 bases, with 11 bases of the junction left unmatched. The CDR3 spans 16 residues. Germline CDR1 reads KGHSH; CDR2 reads LQKENI. The DNA for the CDR3 is TGTGCCAGCTCTCAAGGGACAGGGGAGGTAGCCTATGGCTACACCTTC. Translation gives CASSQGTGEVAYGYTF. Together with reference TRBV18 and TRBJ1-2, the CDR3 gives the full variable domain: NAGVMQNPRHLVRRRGQEARLRCSPMKGHSHVYWYRQLPEEGLKFMVYLQKENIIDESGMPKERFSAEFPKEGPSILRIQQVVRGDSAAYFCASSQGTGEVAYGYTFGSGTRLTVV.

V usage is TRBV10-3 and J usage is TRBJ2-7, with D uncertain. The V and J ends lost 8 bases and 5 bases respectively, with 10 bases between them. CDR1 ENHRY and CDR2 SYGVKD come from the germline V gene. The CDR3 runs 11 residues. The CDR3: CAIHPPHEQYF. In nucleotides, the CDR3 is TGTGCCATCCACCCCCCCCACGAGCAGTACTTC.

The J gene is TRBJ2-4, the V gene TRBV4-3; D is unclear. The CDR3 is 15 amino acids. V lost 0 bases and J lost 9, with 15 bases in between. From germline, CDR1 is LGHNA and CDR2 YSLEER. The CDR3 nucleotides are TGCGCCAGCAGCCAAGATTACAGAGCCAATGGCATTCAGTACTTC. It translates to CASSQDYRANGIQYF.

The chain carries TRBV29-1 and TRBJ2-1; 8 bases map to TRBD2. With 5 bases clipped from V and 5 bases from J, the junction kept 8 bases outside the gene matches. This CDR3 is built from 14 residues. Germline V gene sequence: CDR1 SQVTM, CDR2 ANQGSEA. The CDR3 loop reads CSVWGQRENNEQFF. The DNA of the CDR3 is TGCAGCGTTTGGGGTCAGCGGGAGAACAATGAGCAGTTCTTC.

This clone is a singleton in its sample. V usage is TRBV5-1 and J usage is TRBJ2-1; weak D call: TRBD2 (5 bases). CDR1 is SGHRS, CDR2 YFSETQ, per germline. The V end was cut by 4 bases, the J end by 9 bases, with 20 bases between. The CDR3 has 15 residues. The DNA of the CDR3 is TGCGCCAGCAGCCCCGGGGAGATATATGGCCGTGAGCAGTTCTTC. This sequence encodes CASSPGEIYGREQFF.

This chain links TRBV6-5 with TRBJ1-1; 8 positions agree with TRBD1. Looked up from germline, CDR1 is MNHEY and CDR2 is SVGAGI. J lost 1 base, V lost 5 bases, and 3 bases had no gene match. The length of the CDR3 is 14 residues. In DNA, the CDR3 is TGTGCCAGCAGTAGGGACAGGAGGAACACTGAAGCTTTCTTT. This sequence encodes CASSRDRRNTEAFF.

The rearrangement joins TRBV7-9 to TRBJ2-1; TRBD2 agrees at 8 bases. The CDR3 is 15 residues long. Germline trimming cut 4 bases from V and 9 bases from J; bases unmatched to any gene: 11. Germline V gene lookup returns CDR1 SEHNR and CDR2 FQNEAQ (reference sequence). The CDR3 DNA is TGTGCCAGCAGCTCCCCCCTCCGACTAGCGACTGAGCAGTTCTTC. It specifies CASSSPLRLATEQFF. The entire variable domain, with the rest obtained from reference TRBV7-9 and TRBJ2-1, is as follows: DTGVSQNPRHKITKRGQNVTFRCDPISEHNRLYWYRQTLGQGPEFLTYFQNEAQLEKSRLLSDRFSAERPKGSFSTLEIQRTEQGDSAMYLCASSSPLRLATEQFFGPGTRLTVL.

The table lists this clone with a few counts. The chain uses TRBV28 and TRBJ2-2, with no clear D. The CDR3 contains 14 residues. With 5 bases removed from V and 6 bases from J, the gap between germline ends came to 13 bases. Germline-derived CDR1 and CDR2 are MDHEN and SYDVKM. This CDR3 is CASSPLRGAGELFF. The CDR3 DNA sequence: TGTGCCAGCAGTCCTTTACGTGGGGCCGGGGAGCTGTTTTTT.